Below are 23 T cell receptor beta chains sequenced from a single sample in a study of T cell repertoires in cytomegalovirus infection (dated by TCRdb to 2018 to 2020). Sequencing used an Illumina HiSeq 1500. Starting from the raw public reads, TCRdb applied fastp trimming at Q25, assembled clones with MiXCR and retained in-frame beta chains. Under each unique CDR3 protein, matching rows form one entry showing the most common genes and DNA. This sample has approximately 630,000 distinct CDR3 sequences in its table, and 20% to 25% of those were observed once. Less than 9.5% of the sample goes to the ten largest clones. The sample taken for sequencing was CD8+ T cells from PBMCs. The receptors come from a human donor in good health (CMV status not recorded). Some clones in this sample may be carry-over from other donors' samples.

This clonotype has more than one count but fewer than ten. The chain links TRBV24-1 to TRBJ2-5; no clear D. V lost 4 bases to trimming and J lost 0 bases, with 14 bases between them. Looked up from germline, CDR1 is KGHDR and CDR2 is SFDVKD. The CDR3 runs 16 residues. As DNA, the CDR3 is TGTGCCACCAGTGACTCCACGGCAGCAAACCAAGAGACCCAGTACTTC. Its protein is CATSDSTAANQETQYF.

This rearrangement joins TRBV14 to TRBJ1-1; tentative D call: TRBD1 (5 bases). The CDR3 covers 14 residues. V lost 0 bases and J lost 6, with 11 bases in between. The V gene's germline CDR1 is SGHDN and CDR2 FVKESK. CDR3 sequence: CASSQEWGDAEAFF. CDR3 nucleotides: TGTGCCAGCAGCCAAGAATGGGGGGACGCTGAAGCTTTCTTT.

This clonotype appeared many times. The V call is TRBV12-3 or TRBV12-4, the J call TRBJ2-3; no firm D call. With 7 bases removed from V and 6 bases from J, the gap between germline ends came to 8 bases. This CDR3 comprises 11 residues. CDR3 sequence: CASTHGDTQYF. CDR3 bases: TGTGCCAGCACCCATGGGGATACGCAGTATTTT.

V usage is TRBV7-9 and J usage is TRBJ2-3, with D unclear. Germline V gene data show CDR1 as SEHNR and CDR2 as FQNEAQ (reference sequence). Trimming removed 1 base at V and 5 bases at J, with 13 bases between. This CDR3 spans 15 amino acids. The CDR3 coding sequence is TGTGCCAGCAGCTTAGAACCCCTAAAGCAAGATACGCAGTATTTT. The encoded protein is CASSLEPLKQDTQYF.

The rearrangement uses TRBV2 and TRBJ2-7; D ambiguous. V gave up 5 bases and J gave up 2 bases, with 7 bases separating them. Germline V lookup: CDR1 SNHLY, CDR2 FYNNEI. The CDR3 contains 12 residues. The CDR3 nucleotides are TGTGCCAGCAGTCCCCCTCCCTACGAGCAGTACTTC. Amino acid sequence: CASSPPPYEQYF.

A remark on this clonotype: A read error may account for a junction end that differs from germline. The CDR3 reads CGSSSGGTEAFF. For the CDR3, the DNA is TGTGGCAGCAGCTCGGGAGGCACTGAAGCTTTCTTT. V gene TRBV7-4 combines with J gene TRBJ1-1, with D hard to call. Germline lookup yields CDR1 SGHVT and CDR2 SQSDAQ. The CDR3 is made up of 12 amino acids.

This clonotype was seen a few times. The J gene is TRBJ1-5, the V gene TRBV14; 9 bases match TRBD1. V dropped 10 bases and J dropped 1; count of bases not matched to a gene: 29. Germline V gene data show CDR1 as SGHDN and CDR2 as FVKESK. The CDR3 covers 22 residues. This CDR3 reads CAIPGWSRTGQGIRKSNQPQHF. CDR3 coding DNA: TGTGCCATTCCAGGGTGGTCAAGAACCGGACAGGGGATCCGTAAGAGCAATCAGCCCCAGCATTTT.

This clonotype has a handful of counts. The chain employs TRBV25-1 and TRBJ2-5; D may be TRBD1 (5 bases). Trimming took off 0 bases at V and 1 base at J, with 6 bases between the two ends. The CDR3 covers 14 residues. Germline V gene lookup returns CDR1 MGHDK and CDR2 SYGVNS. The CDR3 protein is CASSEYRAQETQYF. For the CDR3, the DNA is TGTGCCAGCAGTGAATACAGGGCCCAAGAGACCCAGTACTTC.

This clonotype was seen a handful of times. For the CDR3, the DNA is TGTGCCAGCAGTGACCGGGACAGGGGACAAGAGACCCAGTACTTC. The encoded protein is CASSDRDRGQETQYF. The chain employs TRBV25-1 and TRBJ2-5, with 10 positions matching TRBD1. CDR3 length: 15 amino acids. J lost 2 bases, V lost 3 bases, and 3 bases had no gene match. CDR1 is MGHDK, CDR2 SYGVNS, per germline.

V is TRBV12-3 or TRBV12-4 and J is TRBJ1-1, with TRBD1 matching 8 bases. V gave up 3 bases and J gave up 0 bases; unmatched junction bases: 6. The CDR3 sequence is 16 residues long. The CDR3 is CASSFWTGRMNTEAFF. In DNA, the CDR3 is TGTGCCAGCAGTTTCTGGACAGGGAGGATGAACACTGAAGCTTTCTTT.

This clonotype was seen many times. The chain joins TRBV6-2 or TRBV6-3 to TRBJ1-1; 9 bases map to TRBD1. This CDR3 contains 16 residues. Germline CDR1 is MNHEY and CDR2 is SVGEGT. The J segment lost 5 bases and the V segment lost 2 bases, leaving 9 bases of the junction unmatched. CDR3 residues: CASSYALDRGGTEAFF. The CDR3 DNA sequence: TGTGCCAGCAGTTACGCCTTGGACAGGGGTGGAACTGAAGCTTTCTTT.

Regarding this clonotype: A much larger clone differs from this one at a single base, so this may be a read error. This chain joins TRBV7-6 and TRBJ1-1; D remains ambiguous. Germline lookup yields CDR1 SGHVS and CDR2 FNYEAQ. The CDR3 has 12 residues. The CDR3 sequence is CVSSSETTEAFF. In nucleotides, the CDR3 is TGTGTCAGCAGCTCCGAAACGACTGAAGCTTTCTTT.

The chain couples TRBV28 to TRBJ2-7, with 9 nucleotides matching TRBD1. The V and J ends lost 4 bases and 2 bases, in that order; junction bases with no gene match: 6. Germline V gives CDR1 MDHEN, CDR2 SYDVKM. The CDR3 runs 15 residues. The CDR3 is CASSWGTGKPYEQYV. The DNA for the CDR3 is TGTGCCAGCAGTTGGGGGACAGGGAAACCCTACGAGCAGTACGTC.

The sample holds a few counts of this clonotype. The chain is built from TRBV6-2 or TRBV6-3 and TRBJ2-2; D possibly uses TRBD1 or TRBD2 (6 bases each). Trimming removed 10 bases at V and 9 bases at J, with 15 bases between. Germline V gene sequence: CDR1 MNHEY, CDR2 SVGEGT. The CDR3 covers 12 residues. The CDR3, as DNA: TGTGCCACCAAGGGGGGTATCAGGGAGCTGTTTTTT. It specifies CATKGGIRELFF.

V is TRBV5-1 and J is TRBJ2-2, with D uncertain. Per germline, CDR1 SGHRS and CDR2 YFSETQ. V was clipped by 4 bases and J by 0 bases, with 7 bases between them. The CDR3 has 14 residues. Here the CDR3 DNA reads TGCGCCAGCAGCCCGGAAGCGAACACCGGGGAGCTGTTTTTT. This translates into CASSPEANTGELFF. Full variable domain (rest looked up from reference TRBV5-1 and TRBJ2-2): KAGVTQTPRYLIKTRGQQVTLSCSPISGHRSVSWYQQTPGQGLQFLFEYFSETQRNKGNFPGRFSGRQFSNSRSEMNVSTLELGDSALYLCASSPEANTGELFFGEGSRLTVL.

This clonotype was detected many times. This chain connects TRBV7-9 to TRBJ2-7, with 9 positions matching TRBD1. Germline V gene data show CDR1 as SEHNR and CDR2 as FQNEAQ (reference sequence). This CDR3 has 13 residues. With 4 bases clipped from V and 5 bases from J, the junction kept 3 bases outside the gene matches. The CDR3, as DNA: TGTGCCAGCAGCTCCAGACAGGGGGACGAGCAGTACTTC. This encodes CASSSRQGDEQYF.

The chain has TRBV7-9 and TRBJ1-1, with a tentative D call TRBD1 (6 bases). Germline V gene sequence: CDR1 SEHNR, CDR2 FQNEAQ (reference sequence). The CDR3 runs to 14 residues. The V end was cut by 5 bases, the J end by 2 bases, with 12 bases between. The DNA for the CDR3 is TGTGCCAGCAGCCGGACAGATCACAACACTGAAGCTTTCTTT. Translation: CASSRTDHNTEAFF.

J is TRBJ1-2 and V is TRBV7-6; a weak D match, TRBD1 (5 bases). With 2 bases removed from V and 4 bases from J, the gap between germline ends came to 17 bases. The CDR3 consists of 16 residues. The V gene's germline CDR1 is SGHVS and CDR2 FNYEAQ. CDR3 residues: CASSLSTELFPYGYTF. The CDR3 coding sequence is TGTGCCAGCAGCTTATCGACAGAGCTCTTTCCCTATGGCTACACCTTC.

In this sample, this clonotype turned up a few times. CDR3 protein: CSVEDTVYYGYTF. CDR3 bases: TGCAGCGTTGAAGACACAGTGTACTATGGCTACACCTTC. V usage is TRBV29-1 and J usage is TRBJ1-2; unclear D gene. The CDR3 spans 13 residues. Deletions cut 0 bases from V and 3 bases from J, with 8 bases between. CDR1 and CDR2 (germline): SQVTM, ANQGSEA.

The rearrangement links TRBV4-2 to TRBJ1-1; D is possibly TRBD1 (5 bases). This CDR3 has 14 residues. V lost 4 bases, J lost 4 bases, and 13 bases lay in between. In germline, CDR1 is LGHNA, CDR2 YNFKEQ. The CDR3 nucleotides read TGTGCCAGCAGCCCCTGGGGGGAAGGCACTGAAGCTTTCTTT. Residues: CASSPWGEGTEAFF.

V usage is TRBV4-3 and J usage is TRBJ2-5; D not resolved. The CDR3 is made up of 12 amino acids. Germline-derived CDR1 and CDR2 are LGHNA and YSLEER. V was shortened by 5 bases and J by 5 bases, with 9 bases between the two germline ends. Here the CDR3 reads CASSGVSETQYF. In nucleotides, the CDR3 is TGCGCCAGCAGCGGTGTTTCTGAGACCCAGTACTTC.

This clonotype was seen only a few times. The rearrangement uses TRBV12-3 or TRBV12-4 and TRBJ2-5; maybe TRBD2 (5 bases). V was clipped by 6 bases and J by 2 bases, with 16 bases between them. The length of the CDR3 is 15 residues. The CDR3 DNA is TGTGCCAGCAGCTCCCCCTCTGGAGGTCAAGAGACCCAGTACTTC. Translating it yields CASSSPSGGQETQYF.

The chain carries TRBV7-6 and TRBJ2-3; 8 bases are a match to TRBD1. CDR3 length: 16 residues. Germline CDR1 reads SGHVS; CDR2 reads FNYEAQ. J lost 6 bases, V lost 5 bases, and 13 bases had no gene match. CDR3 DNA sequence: TGTGCCAGCAGCCAGTATTGGACAGGGCCGGCCGATACGCAGTATTTT. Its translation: CASSQYWTGPADTQYF.